This TCR beta chain was sequenced for a study of T cell repertoires in cytomegalovirus infection. Overall study: Indications came from public TCR beta signatures; they pointed to CMV infection and to a matching HLA type.

TCRdb re-derived calls from the reads in MiXCR, one entry per CDR3 protein. Of some 940,000 distinct CDR3 sequences listed, approximately 31% are singletons. Comments on this clonotype: Its specificity is not known.

Trimming shortened V by 5 bases and J by 6 bases, and 11 bases separated the two germline ends. The CDR3 consists of 13 residues. Germline V gene lookup returns CDR1 SGDLS and CDR2 YYNGEE. Study results and limitations: What dominated the ex vivo response were HLA-C-restricted CMV-specific TCR beta clonotypes.

The starting material was cultured CD8+ T cells from PBMCs, obtained from culture after CMV antigen stimulation. The TCR originated in a human donor in good health (CMV status not recorded). Some clones in this sample may be carry-over from other donors' samples. The chain has TRBV9 and TRBJ2-2, with a weak D call TRBD2 (5 bases). The chain's CDR3 is CASSGRRPGELFF. In nucleotides, the CDR3 is TGTGCCAGCAGTGGGAGACGCCCCGGGGAGCTGTTTTTT.